The 20 T cell receptor beta chains reported below all come from one sample, sequenced in a study of Graves' ophthalmopathy and Graves' hyperthyroidism. Beta-chain TCR CDR3 regions were amplified from RNA transcripts. First-round RT-PCR used HTBI primers; second-round multiplex PCR followed. MiXCR, run by TCRdb on the multiplex PCR reads, gives a single entry per CDR3 protein. This table has about 210,000 distinct CDR3 sequences, 25% to 30% appearing once. The sample taken for sequencing was peripheral blood. These receptors were taken from a man aged 45 to 65 with Graves' ophthalmopathy.

This clonotype was observed a few times. This CDR3 is CASRRTSGNSYEQYF. The CDR3 nucleotides are TGTGCCAGCAGACGGACTAGCGGTAACTCCTACGAGCAGTACTTC. The chain uses TRBV7-2 and TRBJ2-7; 10 nucleotides line up with TRBD2. V trimming: 6 bases; J trimming: 0 bases; junction bases outside the gene matches: 5. The germline gives CDR1 SGHTA, CDR2 FQGNSA. This CDR3 region has 15 residues. The variable domain in full, with the rest retrieved from reference TRBV7-2 and TRBJ2-7, is GAGVSQSPSNKVTEKGKDVELRCDPISGHTALYWYRQSLGQGLEFLIYFQGNSAPDKSGLPSDRFSAERTGGSVSTLTIQRTQQEDSAVYLCASRRTSGNSYEQYFGPGTRLTVT.

This clonotype was recorded many times. The J gene is TRBJ1-6, the V gene TRBV27; TRBD1 might be the D (5 bases). From germline, CDR1 is MNHEY and CDR2 SMNVEV (reference sequence). With 8 bases removed from V and 6 bases from J, the gap between germline ends came to 11 bases. The CDR3 loop spans 13 amino acids. CDR3 coding DNA: TGTGCCAGCTCCCGGGACGGTAATTCACCCCTCCACTTT. Translating gives CASSRDGNSPLHF.

V and J are TRBV27 and TRBJ2-6; no firm D call. V gave up 5 bases and J gave up 0 bases, with 14 bases separating them. This CDR3 has 17 residues. CDR1 and CDR2 (germline): MNHEY, SMNVEV (reference sequence). The CDR3 sequence: CASSPIIFGSGANVLTF. CDR3 DNA sequence: TGTGCCAGCAGTCCGATAATTTTCGGCTCTGGGGCCAACGTCCTGACTTTC.

This clonotype was seen at least ten times. The chain is built from TRBV6-5 and TRBJ2-2; 9 bases line up with TRBD2. The V and J ends lost 2 bases and 6 bases, in that order; junction bases with no gene match: 4. There are 15 residues in the CDR3. Germline CDR1 MNHEY, CDR2 SVGAGI. The CDR3 DNA follows: TGTGCCAGCAGTTACAGTAGCGGGAGTCCCGGGGAGCTGTTTTTT. The encoded protein is CASSYSSGSPGELFF.

This clonotype was observed many times. The CDR3 protein is CASSLSYMNTEAFF. CDR3 DNA sequence: TGTGCCAGCAGCTTGTCCTACATGAACACTGAAGCTTTCTTT. The chain uses TRBV5-8 and TRBJ1-1, with no clear D. The V end lost 1 base, the J end lost 0 bases, and 7 bases lay between the germline ends. The CDR3 runs to 14 residues. Germline CDR1 reads SGHTS; CDR2 reads YDEGEE.

This clonotype was picked up many times. With a much larger clone just one base away, this may be a read error. V gene TRBV24-1 combines with J gene TRBJ1-2; D gene uncertain. In germline, CDR1 is KGHDR, CDR2 SFDVKD. This CDR3 spans 13 amino acids. The CDR3 coding sequence is TGTACCACCAGTGGGAGGCCCTATTATGGCTACACCTTC. This codes for CTTSGRPYYGYTF.

The chain combines TRBV6-1 with TRBJ2-7; 8 bases line up with TRBD2. CDR1 MNHNS and CDR2 SASEGT come from the germline V gene. This CDR3 is built from 17 residues. V was pared by 5 bases and J by 3 bases, with 15 bases of the junction left unmatched. This CDR3 is CASSPTPRGRRIYEQYF. The CDR3 DNA sequence: TGTGCCAGCAGTCCCACCCCCCGCGGGAGGAGGATCTACGAGCAGTACTTC.

The chain is built from TRBV28 and TRBJ2-7; the D call may be TRBD1 or TRBD2 (5 bases each). CDR1 is MDHEN, CDR2 SYDVKM, per germline. Trimming stripped 4 bases from V and 2 bases from J, with 15 bases between. The CDR3 spans 15 residues. DNA for the CDR3: TGTGCCAGCAGTTGGGTCGGGGCTAAGGCCTACGAGCAGTACTTC. Its translation is CASSWVGAKAYEQYF.

This clonotype showed up many times. This chain joins TRBV2 and TRBJ2-5; maybe TRBD1 (5 bases). CDR1 and CDR2 (germline): SNHLY, FYNNEI. The CDR3 has 13 residues. Trimming shortened V by 4 bases and J by 5 bases, and 11 bases separated the two germline ends. The CDR3 reads CASSAREGETQYF. DNA for the CDR3: TGTGCCAGCAGTGCCAGGGAAGGCGAGACCCAGTACTTC.

This clonotype was recorded at least ten times. The gene calls are TRBV6-2 or TRBV6-3 and TRBJ2-7; 7 bases are shared with TRBD2. In germline, CDR1 is MNHEY, CDR2 SVGEGT. The trim removed 4 bases at V and 7 bases at J, leaving 19 bases unmatched. The CDR3 spans 17 residues. CDR3 sequence (DNA): TGTGCCAGCAGTTGGAACCCAGAAGTGCGGGAGACGGGGGAGCAGTACTTC. Translation gives CASSWNPEVRETGEQYF.

There are many counts of this clonotype. The chain links TRBV29-1 to TRBJ2-6; 7 nucleotides align to TRBD2. The CDR3 has 13 amino acids. Germline loops: CDR1 SQVTM, CDR2 ANQGSEA. Germline trimming cut 4 bases from V and 4 bases from J; bases unmatched to any gene: 1. The CDR3 spells CSVGGGGANVLTF. The CDR3 nucleotides read TGCAGCGTTGGGGGGGGAGGGGCCAACGTCCTGACTTTC. Combining the CDR3 with reference TRBV29-1 and TRBJ2-6 gives the whole variable domain SAVISQKPSRDICQRGTSLTIQCQVDSQVTMMFWYRQQPGQSLTLIATANQGSEATYESGFVIDKFPISRPNLTFSTLTVSNMSPEDSSIYLCSVGGGGANVLTFGAGSRLTVL.

This clonotype has a count of ten or more. The chain recombines TRBV28 with TRBJ1-1, with D uncertain. Germline V gives CDR1 MDHEN, CDR2 SYDVKM. CDR3 length: 13 amino acids. Deletions cut 5 bases from V and 5 bases from J, with 12 bases between. This CDR3 is CASSAHGGTEAFF. In DNA form, the CDR3 reads TGTGCCAGCAGTGCCCACGGTGGGACTGAAGCTTTCTTT.

This clonotype came up many times. The CDR3 protein is CASSFSGRRESEQYF. CDR3 DNA: TGTGCCAGCAGCTTCTCGGGACGGCGGGAAAGCGAGCAGTACTTC. V usage is TRBV7-2 and J usage is TRBJ2-7, with D tentatively TRBD2 (6 bases). CDR3 size: 15 residues. CDR1 SGHTA and CDR2 FQGNSA come from the germline V gene. The V and J ends lost 3 bases and 6 bases respectively, with 18 bases between them.

The genes are TRBV5-1 and TRBJ2-2; D perhaps matches TRBD1 (5 bases). Per germline, CDR1 SGHRS and CDR2 YFSETQ. There are 13 residues in the CDR3. Trimming stripped 3 bases from V and 5 bases from J, with 8 bases between. The CDR3 DNA sequence: TGCGCCAGCAGCTCGAACAGGACCGGGGAGCTGTTTTTT. This sequence encodes CASSSNRTGELFF.

This clonotype has only a few counts. This chain connects TRBV27 to TRBJ1-1; weak D call: TRBD1 (6 bases). Looked up from germline, CDR1 is MNHEY and CDR2 is SMNVEV (reference sequence). The V end lost 7 bases, the J end lost 9 bases, and 15 bases lay between the germline ends. The length of the CDR3 is 12 residues. CDR3 region: CASINRVGQAFF. The CDR3 DNA follows: TGTGCCAGCATTAACAGGGTGGGCCAAGCTTTCTTT.

At least ten counts were recorded for this clonotype. This chain uses TRBV4-1 with TRBJ1-1; D ambiguous. The CDR3 totals 14 residues. V was pared by 4 bases and J by 4 bases, with 13 bases between. Germline V gene data show CDR1 as MGHRA and CDR2 as YSYEKL. CDR3 sequence (DNA): TGCGCCAGCAGCCCCAGGCGGGTTCCCACTGAAGCTTTCTTT. Encoded protein: CASSPRRVPTEAFF.

This clonotype was recorded a few times. This chain joins TRBV7-2 and TRBJ1-3; D possibly corresponds to TRBD1 (6 bases). The CDR3 contains 15 residues. V lost 5 bases and J lost 4, with 15 bases in between. Germline-derived CDR1 and CDR2 are SGHTA and FQGNSA. For the CDR3, the DNA is TGTGCCAGCAGCAGTACAGGGCCCAGGGGAAACACCATATATTTT. Amino acid sequence: CASSSTGPRGNTIYF.

This clonotype was seen many times. This chain uses TRBV6-2 or TRBV6-3 with TRBJ1-5; D not resolved. There are 12 residues in the CDR3. V lost 7 bases and J lost 7, with 11 bases in between. Germline V gene sequence: CDR1 MNHEY, CDR2 SVGEGT. The CDR3 here is CASNELWQPQHF. In nucleotides, the CDR3 is TGTGCCAGCAACGAACTATGGCAGCCCCAGCATTTT.

In this sample, this clonotype turned up many times. The chain is built from TRBV19 and TRBJ2-2, with 8 nucleotides matching TRBD2. CDR1 is LNHDA, CDR2 SQIVND, per germline (reference sequence). Trimming removed 7 bases from V and 4 bases from J; junction bases left unmatched: 8. The CDR3 sequence is 15 residues long. CDR3 region: CASKTAGVGTGELFF. CDR3 sequence (DNA): TGTGCCAGTAAAACAGCGGGAGTCGGCACCGGGGAGCTGTTTTTT.

This clonotype was recorded many times. The chain is built from TRBV12-3 or TRBV12-4 and TRBJ1-2, with D uncertain. Trimming took 2 bases from V and 5 from J, leaving 3 bases between them. The CDR3 is 11 residues long. The CDR3, as DNA: TGTGCCAGCAGTTTACAGTATGGCTACACCTTC. This translates into CASSLQYGYTF.